This T cell receptor (beta chain) was identified in a study of cytomegalovirus exposure and HLA in healthy donors. Study information: There were around 100 million unique TCR beta sequences, drawn from roughly 200 million T cells, in an earlier analysis.

Study-wide results and limits: HLA allele associations emerged for around 16,000 TCR beta sequences in a later analysis, at 0.05 false discovery rate. Reported performance of the classifier showed diagnosis of cytomegalovirus status with high specificity and sensitivity. Presence/absence analyses assumed roughly uniform sequencing depth across donors, which may not hold.

60 Vbeta and 13 Jbeta primers were used in PCR. Sequenced by immunoSEQ multiplex PCR; TCRdb stores in-frame clones only, minus some. In the table there are some 86,000 clones, 79% of which are singletons. With V trimmed by 4 bases and J by 4 bases, 4 bases remained unmatched. From germline, CDR1 is SGHRS and CDR2 YFSETQ. The CDR3 length is 14 residues. Points on this clone: Its specificity is unknown.

The sequenced sample consisted of PBMCs. V gene TRBV5-1 combines with J gene TRBJ1-2; 10 nucleotides align to TRBD1. This TCR was recovered from a woman between 35 and 50 years old in good health and CMV-seropositive. The CDR3 bases are TGCGCCAGCAGCCCGGGACAGGGGACCTATGGCTACACCTTC. Protein sequence: CASSPGQGTYGYTF.